Reported below is one T cell receptor (beta chain). The antigen is unknown. The data were taken from a study of T cells in narcolepsy. The overall study: Patients with NT1 or NT2 and healthy control donors were enrolled. Study-level results: HCRT-specific and TRIB2-specific autoreactive clonotypes appeared among same-patient CSF and blood CD4+ clonotypes. Autoreactive clonotypes reportedly recurred in blood of same and different patients, not controls.

Produced via immunoSEQ multiplex PCR; TCRdb's table is partial and in-frame only. The data show some 30,000 clones, 70% to 80% seen once. What was sequenced was CD45RA- memory CD4+ T cells from PBMCs. This TCR was sampled from a human donor with narcolepsy.

CDR3 protein: CAWSVRMGTGAAFF. Written as DNA, the CDR3 is TGTGCCTGGAGTGTTAGGATGGGGACAGGGGCAGCTTTCTTT. V usage is TRBV30 and J usage is TRBJ1-1; 10 nucleotides align to TRBD1. Germline CDR1 and CDR2: GTSNPN and SVGIG (reference sequence). The junction had 8 bases not matched to a gene; V was cut back by 0 bases and J by 10 bases. The CDR3 is 14 residues long.